A single sample is the source of the 22 T cell receptor beta chains below, sequenced in a study of CD4 T cells in relation to SARS-CoV-2 and coronaviruses. This table comes from immunoSEQ multiplex PCR, and its TCRdb copy is limited to in-frame clones, with some not included. The data show about 38,000 clones, 60% to 80% seen once. For these TCRs, the target antigens are not known. The source material was memory CD4+ T cells from PBMCs, cultured in vitro. Receptors originate from an adult with COVID-19.

The chain joins TRBV28 to TRBJ2-5; D is uncertain. This CDR3 spans 15 amino acids. Trimming left V 5 bases short and J 2 bases short, with 15 bases between. CDR1 and CDR2 (germline): MDHEN, SYDVKM. The CDR3, as DNA: TGTGCCAGCAGTATCGGCGGCGCCTCTCAAGAGACCCAGTACTTC. This sequence encodes CASSIGGASQETQYF.

The CDR3 sequence: CATTDLQRAPTDTQYF. CDR3 coding DNA: TGTGCCACGACTGACCTACAGCGGGCTCCAACAGATACGCAGTATTTT. The J gene is TRBJ2-3, the V gene TRBV2; TRBD2 might be the D (6 bases). The V gene's germline CDR1 is SNHLY and CDR2 FYNNEI. The V gene lost 10 bases and the J gene lost 3 bases, with 23 bases spanning the gap. This CDR3 is 16 amino acids long. Full variable domain (outside the CDR3, taken from reference TRBV2 and TRBJ2-3): EPEVTQTPSHQVTQMGQEVILRCVPISNHLYFYWYRQILGQKVEFLVSFYNNEISEKSEIFDDQFSVERPDGSNFTLKIRSTKLEDSAMYFCATTDLQRAPTDTQYFGPGTRLTVL.

The rearrangement joins TRBV7-2 to TRBJ2-5; D unresolved. Trimming took 2 bases from V and 5 from J, leaving 15 bases between them. Germline values: CDR1 SGHTA, CDR2 FQGNSA. The CDR3 contains 15 residues. The CDR3 reads CASSLSLHSLETQYF. The CDR3 nucleotides are TGTGCCAGCAGCTTATCCCTTCACTCCCTGGAGACCCAGTACTTC.

The chain carries TRBV5-4 and TRBJ2-3; TRBD1 matches 12 bases. Germline-derived CDR1 and CDR2 are SGHNT and YYREEE (reference sequence). The CDR3 is 16 residues long. V shed 4 bases, J shed 4 bases, and the junction held 7 bases outside the gene matches. CDR3 sequence (DNA): TGTGCCAGCAGCGCCCGGGACAGGGGGCGCCCAGATACGCAGTATTTT. Its translation: CASSARDRGRPDTQYF.

This clone has only one observation. The chain uses TRBV14 and TRBJ2-7, with 8 bases lining up with TRBD2. V lost 7 bases and J lost 0; bases outside the gene matches: 17. Germline CDR1 reads SGHDN; CDR2 reads FVKESK. The CDR3 sequence is 18 residues long. The CDR3 here is CASTPTSERFPLSYEQYF. In DNA, the CDR3 is TGTGCCAGCACCCCGACTAGCGAGAGATTTCCTCTCTCCTACGAGCAGTACTTC.

The gene calls are TRBV5-4 and TRBJ1-1; D remains unclear. The germline V gene has CDR1 SGHNT and CDR2 YYREEE (reference sequence). There are 14 residues in the CDR3. The ends were cut back, 4 bases at V and 3 bases at J, with 13 bases in the middle. Written as DNA, the CDR3 is TGTGCCAGCAGCGCCGGGGTTGACGACACTGAAGCTTTCTTT. It encodes CASSAGVDDTEAFF.

V is TRBV7-2 and J is TRBJ2-7; the D is unclear. Germline V gene data show CDR1 as SGHTA and CDR2 as FQGNSA. This CDR3 contains 12 residues. V lost 2 bases to trimming and J lost 3 bases, with 5 bases between them. The CDR3 protein is CASSLSNYEQYF. The CDR3 bases are TGTGCCAGCAGCTTATCCAACTACGAGCAGTACTTC.

This chain uses TRBV6-6 with TRBJ1-5; the D is unclear. V was pared by 5 bases and J by 2 bases, with 7 bases between. Germline CDR1 MNHNY, CDR2 SVGAGI (reference sequence). The CDR3 loop spans 13 amino acids. This CDR3 reads CASSPQGNQPQHF. In DNA, the CDR3 is TGTGCCAGCAGTCCCCAGGGCAATCAGCCCCAGCATTTT.

This clone has a handful of counts. The V call is TRBV7-9, the J call TRBJ1-2; D is perhaps TRBD1 (5 bases). V was cut by 3 bases and J by 0 bases, with 14 bases left in between. Looked up from germline, CDR1 is SEHNR and CDR2 is FQNEAQ (reference sequence). The CDR3 is 16 amino acids. The CDR3 nucleotides read TGTGCCAGCAGCTTTCGCCAGGGTGGTACTAACTATGGCTACACCTTC. It specifies CASSFRQGGTNYGYTF.

The chain recombines TRBV27 with TRBJ2-2; D remains unclear. CDR1 MNHEY and CDR2 SMNVEV come from the germline V gene (reference sequence). The V and J ends lost 7 bases and 3 bases respectively, with 3 bases between them. The CDR3 is 11 residues long. CDR3 nucleotide sequence: TGTGCCAGCAAGGACACCGGGGAGCTGTTTTTT. Amino acids: CASKDTGELFF.

The V and J genes are TRBV13 and TRBJ2-1, with 11 positions matching TRBD2. Germline CDR1 reads PRHDT; CDR2 reads FYEKMQ (reference sequence). The CDR3 sequence is 22 residues long. The V gene end was trimmed by 1 base and the J gene end by 7 bases; junction bases not matched to a gene: 24. The CDR3 sequence is CASSLDGIGRASGRPHTNEQFF. CDR3 sequence (DNA): TGTGCCAGCAGCTTAGACGGGATAGGGAGGGCTAGCGGGAGGCCTCACACGAATGAGCAGTTCTTC. The full variable domain, rest sourced from reference TRBV13 and TRBJ2-1, is AAGVIQSPRHLIKEKRETATLKCYPIPRHDTVYWYQQGPGQDPQFLISFYEKMQSDKGSIPDRFSAQQFSDYHSELNMSSLELGDSALYFCASSLDGIGRASGRPHTNEQFFGPGTRLTVL.

The V gene is TRBV4-2, the J gene TRBJ2-6; unclear D gene. Germline CDR1 is LGHNA and CDR2 is YNFKEQ. The V and J ends lost 1 base and 0 bases respectively, with 4 bases between them. This CDR3 comprises 15 residues. Here the CDR3 reads CASSQANSGANVLTF. Written as DNA, the CDR3 is TGTGCCAGCAGCCAAGCGAACTCTGGGGCCAACGTCCTGACTTTC.

The rearrangement links TRBV4-1 to TRBJ2-7; 9 bases are a match to TRBD1. The CDR3 runs to 17 residues. Germline V gives CDR1 MGHRA, CDR2 YSYEKL. Losses at the gene ends were 0 bases for V and 1 base for J; bases not matched to a gene: 7. Here the CDR3 DNA reads TGCGCCAGCAGCCAAGATTTCGGGACAGGGTTTTCCTACGAGCAGTACTTC. It translates to CASSQDFGTGFSYEQYF.

V and J are TRBV13 and TRBJ2-1, with 9 positions matching TRBD2. The J segment lost 2 bases and the V segment lost 5 bases, leaving 4 bases of the junction unmatched. Germline V lookup: CDR1 PRHDT, CDR2 FYEKMQ (reference sequence). This CDR3 has 15 residues. The CDR3 DNA follows: TGTGCCAGCAGCGCCCCTAGCGGGACCTACAATGAGCAGTTCTTC. It encodes CASSAPSGTYNEQFF.

V is TRBV7-8 and J is TRBJ2-7, with 14 bases matching TRBD2. This CDR3 contains 16 residues. The V segment lost 0 bases and the J segment 3 bases; nucleotides outside the gene matches: 1. Germline CDR1 and CDR2: SGHVS and FQNEAQ. The CDR3, as DNA: TGTGCCAGCAGCTTAGCGGGGACTAGCGGGAGCTACGAGCAGTACTTC. This codes for CASSLAGTSGSYEQYF.

The chain uses TRBV28 and TRBJ2-3; 9 bases align to TRBD1. The CDR3 totals 14 residues. V lost 6 bases, J lost 7 bases, and 8 bases stayed unmatched. Germline V gene data show CDR1 as MDHEN and CDR2 as SYDVKM. The CDR3 reads CASSQTGGGYTQYF. DNA of the CDR3: TGTGCCAGCAGCCAAACAGGGGGCGGTTATACGCAGTATTTT.

The chain combines TRBV24-1 with TRBJ2-5, with 8 bases identical to TRBD1. After removal of 1 base from V and 4 bases from J, the junction contained 4 bases not matched to a gene. CDR3 length: 15 residues. The germline gives CDR1 KGHDR, CDR2 SFDVKD. In DNA form, the CDR3 reads TGTGCCACCAGTGATTTAGGACAGGGTGGAGAGACCCAGTACTTC. It codes for CATSDLGQGGETQYF.

This chain uses TRBV12-3 or TRBV12-4 with TRBJ2-3, with unresolved D. The ends were cut back, 3 bases at V and 3 bases at J, with 4 bases in the middle. The CDR3 spans 12 residues. The CDR3 loop reads CASSFVTDTQYF. CDR3 in DNA: TGTGCCAGCAGTTTTGTAACAGATACGCAGTATTTT.

The chain employs TRBV7-3 and TRBJ2-1, with TRBD2 matching over 13 bases. The length of the CDR3 is 16 residues. Germline assignment: CDR1 SGHTA and CDR2 FQGTGA. J lost 7 bases, V lost 4 bases, and 7 bases had no gene match. CDR3 in amino acids: CASSSDGTSGINEQFF. The CDR3 nucleotides read TGTGCCAGCAGCTCCGACGGGACTAGCGGGATAAATGAGCAGTTCTTC.

The genes are TRBV7-9 and TRBJ1-4; D remains ambiguous. Deletions cut 4 bases from V and 8 bases from J, with 11 bases between. The CDR3 length is 13 residues. Germline values: CDR1 SEHNR, CDR2 FQNEAQ (reference sequence). CDR3 DNA: TGTGCCAGCAGCTCGCCAGGTTCGGAAAAACTGTTTTTT. Translation: CASSSPGSEKLFF.

The gene calls are TRBV28 and TRBJ2-5; D unresolved. CDR1 MDHEN and CDR2 SYDVKM come from the germline V gene. V lost 2 bases, J lost 4 bases, and 5 bases lay in between. The CDR3 extends over 12 amino acids. This CDR3 is CASSLNPETQYF. Here the CDR3 DNA reads TGTGCCAGCAGTTTAAACCCAGAGACCCAGTACTTC.

The gene calls are TRBV11-2 and TRBJ2-6, with D perhaps TRBD1 (6 bases). V was cut by 3 bases and J by 0 bases, with 18 bases left in between. Germline assignment: CDR1 SGHAT and CDR2 FQNNGV. There are 19 residues in the CDR3. CDR3 coding DNA: TGTGCCAGCAGCTTTAGCCGACAGGTCTCGTTCTCTGGGGCCAACGTCCTGACTTTC. This codes for CASSFSRQVSFSGANVLTF. The variable domain in full, with the rest retrieved from reference TRBV11-2 and TRBJ2-6, is EAGVAQSPRYKIIEKRQSVAFWCNPISGHATLYWYQQILGQGPKLLIQFQNNGVVDDSQLPKDRFSAERLKGVDSTLKIQPAKLEDSAVYLCASSFSRQVSFSGANVLTFGAGSRLTVL.